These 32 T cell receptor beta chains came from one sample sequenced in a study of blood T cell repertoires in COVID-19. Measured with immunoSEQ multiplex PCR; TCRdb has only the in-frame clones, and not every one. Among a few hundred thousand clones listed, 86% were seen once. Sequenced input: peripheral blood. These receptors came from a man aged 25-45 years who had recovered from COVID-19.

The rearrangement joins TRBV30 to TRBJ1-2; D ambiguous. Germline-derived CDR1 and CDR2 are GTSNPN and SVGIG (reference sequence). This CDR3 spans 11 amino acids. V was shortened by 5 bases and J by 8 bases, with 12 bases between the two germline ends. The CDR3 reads CAWYTAGGYTF. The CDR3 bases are TGTGCCTGGTATACAGCTGGGGGCTACACCTTC.

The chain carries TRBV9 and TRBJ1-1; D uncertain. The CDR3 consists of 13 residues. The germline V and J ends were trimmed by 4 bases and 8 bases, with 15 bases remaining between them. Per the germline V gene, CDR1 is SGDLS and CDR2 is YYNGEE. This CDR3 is CASSSLMSTEAFF. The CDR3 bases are TGTGCCAGCAGCTCCTTGATGAGTACCGAAGCTTTCTTT.

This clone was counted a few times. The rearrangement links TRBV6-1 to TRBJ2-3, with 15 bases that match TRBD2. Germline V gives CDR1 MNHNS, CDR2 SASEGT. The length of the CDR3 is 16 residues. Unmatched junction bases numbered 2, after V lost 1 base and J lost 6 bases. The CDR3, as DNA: TGTGCCAGCAGTGAAGTCGGACTAGCGGGAGGGGATACGCAGTATTTT. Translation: CASSEVGLAGGDTQYF.

The CDR3 sequence is CASVPVGGARSGYTF. The CDR3 DNA sequence: TGTGCCAGTGTACCTGTGGGAGGGGCTCGGAGTGGCTACACCTTC. The chain employs TRBV2 and TRBJ1-2; tentatively, D is TRBD1 (5 bases). V lost 9 bases and J 7 bases, leaving 24 bases between the germline ends. Germline V gene data show CDR1 as SNHLY and CDR2 as FYNNEI. CDR3 length: 15 amino acids. The full variable domain, with the rest looked up from reference TRBV2 and TRBJ1-2, is EPEVTQTPSHQVTQMGQEVILRCVPISNHLYFYWYRQILGQKVEFLVSFYNNEISEKSEIFDDQFSVERPDGSNFTLKIRSTKLEDSAMYFCASVPVGGARSGYTFGSGTRLTVV.

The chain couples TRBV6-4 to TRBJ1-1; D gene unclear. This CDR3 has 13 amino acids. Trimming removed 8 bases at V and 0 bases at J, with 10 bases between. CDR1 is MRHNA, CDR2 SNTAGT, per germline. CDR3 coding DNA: TGTGCCAGCTCGGGAGAACTGAACACTGAAGCTTTCTTT. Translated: CASSGELNTEAFF.

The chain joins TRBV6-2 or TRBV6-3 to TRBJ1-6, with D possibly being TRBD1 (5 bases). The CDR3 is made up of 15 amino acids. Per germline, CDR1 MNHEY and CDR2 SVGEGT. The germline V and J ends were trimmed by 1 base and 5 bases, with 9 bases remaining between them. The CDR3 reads CASSYFGGDNSPLHF. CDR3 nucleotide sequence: TGTGCCAGCAGTTACTTCGGGGGGGATAATTCACCCCTCCACTTT.

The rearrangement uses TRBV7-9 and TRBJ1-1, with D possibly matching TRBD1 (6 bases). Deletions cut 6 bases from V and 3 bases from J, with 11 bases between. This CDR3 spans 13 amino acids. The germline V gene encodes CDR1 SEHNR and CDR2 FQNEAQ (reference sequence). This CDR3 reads CASRYEGDTEAFF. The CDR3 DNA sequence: TGTGCCAGCAGATACGAGGGGGACACTGAAGCTTTCTTT.

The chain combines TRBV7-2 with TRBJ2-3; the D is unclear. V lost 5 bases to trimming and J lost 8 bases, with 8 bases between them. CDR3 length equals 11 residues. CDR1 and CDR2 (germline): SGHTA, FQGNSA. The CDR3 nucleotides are TGTGCCAGCAGCACACAGCTTACGCAGTATTTT. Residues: CASSTQLTQYF.

CDR3: CASSPGLAGWHTQYF. In DNA, the CDR3 is TGTGCCAGCAGCCCGGGCCTAGCGGGGTGGCATACGCAGTATTTT. The V and J genes are TRBV5-6 and TRBJ2-3, with 9 bases aligning to TRBD2. Unmatched junction bases numbered 10, after V lost 4 bases and J lost 7 bases. The germline V gene has CDR1 SGHDT and CDR2 YYEEEE. The CDR3 has 15 residues.

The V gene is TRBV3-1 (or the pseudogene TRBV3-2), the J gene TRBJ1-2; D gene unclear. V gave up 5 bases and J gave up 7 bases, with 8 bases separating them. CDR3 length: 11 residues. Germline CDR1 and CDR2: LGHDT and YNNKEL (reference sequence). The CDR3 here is CASSTVSGYTF. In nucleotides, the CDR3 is TGTGCCAGCAGCACCGTTAGTGGCTACACCTTC.

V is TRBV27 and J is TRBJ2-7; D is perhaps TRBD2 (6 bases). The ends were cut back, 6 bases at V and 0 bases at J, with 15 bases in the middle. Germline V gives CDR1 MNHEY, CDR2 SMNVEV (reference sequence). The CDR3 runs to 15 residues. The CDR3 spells CASRTNGGLSYEQYF. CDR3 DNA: TGTGCCAGCAGGACCAACGGAGGGCTCTCCTACGAGCAGTACTTC.

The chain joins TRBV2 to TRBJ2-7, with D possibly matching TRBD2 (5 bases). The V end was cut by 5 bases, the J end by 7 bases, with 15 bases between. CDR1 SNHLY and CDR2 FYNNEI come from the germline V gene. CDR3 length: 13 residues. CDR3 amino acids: CASSNSPPGEQYF. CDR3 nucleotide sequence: TGTGCCAGCAGTAATAGCCCTCCGGGGGAGCAGTACTTC.

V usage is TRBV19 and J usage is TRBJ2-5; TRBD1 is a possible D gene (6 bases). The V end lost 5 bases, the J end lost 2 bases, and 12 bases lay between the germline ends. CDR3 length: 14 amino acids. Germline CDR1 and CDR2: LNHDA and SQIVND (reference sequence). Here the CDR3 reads CASSPQGWQETQYF. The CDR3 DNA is TGTGCCAGTAGTCCCCAGGGGTGGCAAGAGACCCAGTACTTC.

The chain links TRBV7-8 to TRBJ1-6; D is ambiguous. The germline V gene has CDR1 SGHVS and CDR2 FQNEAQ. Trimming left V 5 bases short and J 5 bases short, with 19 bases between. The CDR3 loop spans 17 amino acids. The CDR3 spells CASSPGTSVFNNSPLHF. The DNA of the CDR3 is TGTGCCAGCAGCCCCGGTACTTCTGTGTTCAATAATTCACCCCTCCACTTT.

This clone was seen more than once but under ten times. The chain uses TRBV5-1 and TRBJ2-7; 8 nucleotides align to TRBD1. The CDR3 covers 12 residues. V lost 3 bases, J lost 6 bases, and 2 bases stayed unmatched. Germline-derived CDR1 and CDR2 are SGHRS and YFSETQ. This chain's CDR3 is CASSWTGPEQYF. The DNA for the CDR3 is TGCGCCAGCAGCTGGACAGGGCCCGAGCAGTACTTC.

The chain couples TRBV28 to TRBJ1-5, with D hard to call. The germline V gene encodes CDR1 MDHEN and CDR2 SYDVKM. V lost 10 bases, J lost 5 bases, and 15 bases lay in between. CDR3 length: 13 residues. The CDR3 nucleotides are TGTGCCATCGGGATCCGGATAGATCAGCCCCAGCATTTT. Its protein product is CAIGIRIDQPQHF.

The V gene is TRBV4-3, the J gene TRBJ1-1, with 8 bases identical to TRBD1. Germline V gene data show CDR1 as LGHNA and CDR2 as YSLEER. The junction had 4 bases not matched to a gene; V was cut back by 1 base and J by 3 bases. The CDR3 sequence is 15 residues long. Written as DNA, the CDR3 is TGCGCCAGCAGCCAAGTTAACAGGGGGTACACTGAAGCTTTCTTT. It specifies CASSQVNRGYTEAFF.

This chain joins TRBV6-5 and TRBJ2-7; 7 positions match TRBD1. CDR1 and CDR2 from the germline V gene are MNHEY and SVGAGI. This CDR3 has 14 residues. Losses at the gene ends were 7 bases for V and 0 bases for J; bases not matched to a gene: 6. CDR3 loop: CASTQGTASYEQYF. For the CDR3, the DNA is TGTGCCAGCACTCAGGGGACAGCCTCCTACGAGCAGTACTTC.

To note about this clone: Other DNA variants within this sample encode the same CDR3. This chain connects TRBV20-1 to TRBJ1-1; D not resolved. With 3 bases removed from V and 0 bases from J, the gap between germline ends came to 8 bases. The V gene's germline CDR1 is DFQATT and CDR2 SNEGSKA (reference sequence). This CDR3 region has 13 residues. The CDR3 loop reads CSASPDMNTEAFF. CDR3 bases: TGCAGTGCTAGTCCAGATATGAACACTGAAGCTTTCTTT.

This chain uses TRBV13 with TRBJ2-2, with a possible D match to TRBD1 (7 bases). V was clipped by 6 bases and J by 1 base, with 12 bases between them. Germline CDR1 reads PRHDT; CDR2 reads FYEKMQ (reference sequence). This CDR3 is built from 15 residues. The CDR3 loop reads CASRRDSLNTGELFF. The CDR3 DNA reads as TGTGCCAGCAGGCGGGACAGTCTGAACACCGGGGAGCTGTTTTTT. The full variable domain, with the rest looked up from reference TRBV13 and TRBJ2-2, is AAGVIQSPRHLIKEKRETATLKCYPIPRHDTVYWYQQGPGQDPQFLISFYEKMQSDKGSIPDRFSAQQFSDYHSELNMSSLELGDSALYFCASRRDSLNTGELFFGEGSRLTVL.

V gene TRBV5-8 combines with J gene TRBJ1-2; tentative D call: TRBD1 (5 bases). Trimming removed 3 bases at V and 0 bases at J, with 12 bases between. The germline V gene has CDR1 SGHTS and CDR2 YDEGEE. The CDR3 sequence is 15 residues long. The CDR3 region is CASSYGVTANYGYTF. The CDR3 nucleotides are TGTGCCAGCAGCTACGGAGTGACAGCTAACTATGGCTACACCTTC.

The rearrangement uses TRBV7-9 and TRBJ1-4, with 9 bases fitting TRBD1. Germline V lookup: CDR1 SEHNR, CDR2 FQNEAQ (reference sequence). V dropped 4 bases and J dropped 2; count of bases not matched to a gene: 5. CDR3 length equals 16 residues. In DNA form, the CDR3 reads TGTGCCAGCAGCTCGGGACAGGGCATTACTAATGAAAAACTGTTTTTT. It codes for CASSSGQGITNEKLFF.

The CDR3, as DNA: TGTGCCACCAGCAGAGATATTGGGACAGGGGATGCTAGCTATGGCTACACCTTC. Its protein is CATSRDIGTGDASYGYTF. J is TRBJ1-2 and V is TRBV15; 10 bases line up with TRBD1. The germline V gene has CDR1 LNHNV and CDR2 YYDKDF (reference sequence). The CDR3 sequence is 18 residues long. The junction had 11 bases not matched to a gene; V was cut back by 0 bases and J by 4 bases.

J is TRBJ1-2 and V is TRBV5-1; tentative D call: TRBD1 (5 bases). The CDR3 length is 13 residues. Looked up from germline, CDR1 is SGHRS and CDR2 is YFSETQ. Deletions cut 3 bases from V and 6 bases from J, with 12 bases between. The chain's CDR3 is CASSYRPRDGYTF. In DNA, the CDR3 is TGCGCCAGCAGCTACAGGCCTCGGGATGGCTACACCTTC.

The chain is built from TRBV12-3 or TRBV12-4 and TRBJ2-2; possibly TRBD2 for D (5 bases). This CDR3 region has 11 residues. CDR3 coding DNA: TGTGCTGCTTCGGGGTCTGGGGAGCTGTTTTTT. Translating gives CAASGSGELFF.

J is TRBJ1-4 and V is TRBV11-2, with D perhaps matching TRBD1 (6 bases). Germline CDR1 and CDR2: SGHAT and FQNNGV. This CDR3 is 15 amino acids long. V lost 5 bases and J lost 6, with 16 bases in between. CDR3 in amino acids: CASSPYRDWDEKLFF. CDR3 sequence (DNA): TGTGCCAGCAGCCCCTACAGGGATTGGGATGAAAAACTGTTTTTT.

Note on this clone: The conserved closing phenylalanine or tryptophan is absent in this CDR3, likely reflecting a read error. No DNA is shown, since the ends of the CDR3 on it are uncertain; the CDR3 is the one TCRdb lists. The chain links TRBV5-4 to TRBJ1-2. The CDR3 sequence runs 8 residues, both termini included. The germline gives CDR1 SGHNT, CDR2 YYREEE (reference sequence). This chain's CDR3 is CASNLRVN.

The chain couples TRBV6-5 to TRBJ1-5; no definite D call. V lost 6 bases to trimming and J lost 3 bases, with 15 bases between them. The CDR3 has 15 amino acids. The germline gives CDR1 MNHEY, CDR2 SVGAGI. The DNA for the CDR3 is TGTGCCAGCAGGGATCATTGGAGAGTCAATCAGCCCCAGCATTTT. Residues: CASRDHWRVNQPQHF.

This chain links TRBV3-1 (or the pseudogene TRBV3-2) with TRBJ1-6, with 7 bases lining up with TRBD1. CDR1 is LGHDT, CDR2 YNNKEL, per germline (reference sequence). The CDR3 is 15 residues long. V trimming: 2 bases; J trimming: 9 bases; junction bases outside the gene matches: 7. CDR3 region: CASSQSDRVGSPLHF. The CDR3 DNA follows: TGTGCCAGCAGCCAAAGCGACAGGGTCGGTTCACCCCTCCACTTT.

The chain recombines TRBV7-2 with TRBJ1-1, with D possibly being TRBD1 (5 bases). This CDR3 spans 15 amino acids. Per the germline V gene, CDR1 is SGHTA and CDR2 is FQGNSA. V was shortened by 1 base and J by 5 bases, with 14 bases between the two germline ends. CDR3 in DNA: TGTGCCAGCAGCTTAGTCTCCGGGGGAGAAACTGAAGCTTTCTTT. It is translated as CASSLVSGGETEAFF.

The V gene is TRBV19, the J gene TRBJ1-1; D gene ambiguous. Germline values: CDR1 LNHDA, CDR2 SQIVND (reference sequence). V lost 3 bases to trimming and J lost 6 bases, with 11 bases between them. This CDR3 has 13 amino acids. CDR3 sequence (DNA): TGTGCCAGTAGTATTAGAGGGAGTCCTGAAGCTTTCTTT. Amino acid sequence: CASSIRGSPEAFF.

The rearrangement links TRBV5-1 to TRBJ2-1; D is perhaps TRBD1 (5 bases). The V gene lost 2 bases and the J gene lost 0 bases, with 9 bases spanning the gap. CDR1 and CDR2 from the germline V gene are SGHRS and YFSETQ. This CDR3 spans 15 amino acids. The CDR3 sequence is CASSFRALSYNEQFF. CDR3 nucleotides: TGCGCCAGCAGCTTCAGGGCCCTCTCCTACAATGAGCAGTTCTTC.